This passage covers 7 T cell receptor beta chains from one sample sequenced in a study of shared clonotypes between healthy human individuals. The method was immunoSEQ multiplex PCR; TCRdb's version includes in-frame clones alone and lacks a portion of them. The sample carries approximately 1.4 million clones, approximately 98% recorded once. Sequencing was performed on naive CD4+ T cells sorted from blood. Stated subset: CD45RA+ positively selected. The receptors were gathered from a man aged 25-40 years in good health.

The chain links TRBV5-1 to TRBJ2-5, with 7 nucleotides matching TRBD2. The CDR3 runs to 16 residues. Trimming took 3 bases from V and 6 from J; bases not matched to a gene: 14. Germline CDR1 and CDR2: SGHRS and YFSETQ. The CDR3 DNA is TGCGCCAGCAGCTCCTCCTTCCGGGACTACCTCCAGACCCAGTACTTC. This codes for CASSSSFRDYLQTQYF.

This sequence joins TRBV4-1 and TRBJ1-5; D gene unclear. Per the germline V gene, CDR1 is MGHRA and CDR2 is YSYEKL. The CDR3 has 17 amino acids. Trimming pared 0 bases from V and 0 bases from J, leaving 12 bases between. CDR3 sequence: CASSQDSLLYSNQPQHF. CDR3 nucleotides: TGCGCCAGCAGCCAAGATTCTCTCCTTTATAGCAATCAGCCCCAGCATTTT.

The chain joins TRBV7-8 to TRBJ2-3; 13 bases map to TRBD2. This CDR3 has 18 amino acids. V was clipped by 5 bases and J by 0 bases; unmatched bases: 8. CDR1 is SGHVS and CDR2 is FQNEAQ in the germline V gene. The CDR3 region is CASSPWGGLAGSTDTQYF. The CDR3 nucleotides read TGTGCCAGCAGCCCATGGGGGGGACTAGCGGGAAGCACAGATACGCAGTATTTT.

CDR3 amino acids: CASSPPPRAERYEQYF. CDR3 nucleotides: TGTGCCAGCAGTCCGCCACCGCGCGCGGAGCGGTACGAGCAGTACTTC. The rearrangement uses TRBV6-6 and TRBJ2-7; maybe TRBD2 (5 bases). Germline lookup yields CDR1 MNHNY and CDR2 SVGAGI (reference sequence). V was trimmed by 5 bases and J by 4 bases, leaving 21 bases between them. The CDR3 consists of 16 residues.

This clone was recorded once. The rearrangement uses TRBV18 and TRBJ2-1; 13 bases fit TRBD2. V shed 3 bases and J 5 bases; nucleotides not matched to a gene: 1. The germline V gene has CDR1 KGHSH and CDR2 LQKENI. This CDR3 comprises 15 residues. The CDR3 sequence is CASSPTSGGDNEQFF. As DNA, the CDR3 is TGTGCCAGCTCACCCACTAGCGGGGGGGACAATGAGCAGTTCTTC. The full variable domain, its missing parts supplied by reference TRBV18 and TRBJ2-1, is NAGVMQNPRHLVRRRGQEARLRCSPMKGHSHVYWYRQLPEEGLKFMVYLQKENIIDESGMPKERFSAEFPKEGPSILRIQQVVRGDSAAYFCASSPTSGGDNEQFFGPGTRLTVL.

The J gene is TRBJ2-7, the V gene TRBV14; tentatively, D is TRBD1 or TRBD2 (7 bases each). Germline CDR1 SGHDN, CDR2 FVKESK. This CDR3 comprises 15 residues. V lost 4 bases, J lost 2 bases, and 15 bases lay in between. The DNA for the CDR3 is TGTGCCAGCAGCCTCAGCGGGACAGTTCCCTACGAGCAGTACTTC. It is translated as CASSLSGTVPYEQYF.

This CDR3 is CASRPRLGKNTGELFF. DNA for the CDR3: TGTGCCAGCCGCCCGAGATTGGGAAAGAACACCGGGGAGCTGTTTTTT. The rearrangement uses TRBV5-6 and TRBJ2-2; D not resolved. Germline V gene sequence: CDR1 SGHDT, CDR2 YYEEEE. The CDR3 consists of 16 residues. V was cut by 7 bases and J by 1 base, with 17 bases left in between.